The 9 T cell receptor beta chains reported below all come from one sample, sequenced in a study of T cell repertoires and leukemia-associated antigens. Their cognate antigens are unknown. Using its own MiXCR run on the 5' RACE reads, TCRdb lists one record per CDR3 protein. The sample lists 10,000 to 15,000 distinct CDR3 sequences, more than 40% occurring once. The material sequenced was CD3+ T cells sorted from blood and cultured. Receptor source: a female donor in good health.

This clonotype showed up just a few times. Compared with germline, one end of the junction differs, possibly owing to a read error. The rearrangement joins TRBV10-3 to TRBJ2-7; D gene unclear. CDR3 length: 13 amino acids. The germline CDR1 and CDR2 sequences are ENHRY and SYGVKD. CDR3 protein: CTIKTLSSYERYF. CDR3 in DNA: TGTACCATCAAGACACTTAGCTCCTACGAGCGGTACTTC.

Of note for this clonotype: Compared with germline, one end of the junction differs, possibly owing to a read error. J is TRBJ2-7 and V is TRBV11-2; TRBD1 might be the D (5 bases). The germline V gene encodes CDR1 SGHAT and CDR2 FQNNGV. The CDR3 is 15 amino acids. The CDR3 sequence is CASSLGQACSYEQCF. CDR3 DNA: TGCGCCAGCAGCTTGGGGCAGGCGTGCTCCTACGAGCAGTGCTTC.

The chain has TRBV29-1 and TRBJ2-7; either TRBD1 or TRBD2 may supply D (5 bases each). The germline V gene encodes CDR1 SQVTM and CDR2 ANQGSEA. The V gene lost 4 bases and the J gene lost 0 bases, with 10 bases spanning the gap. This CDR3 is built from 13 residues. DNA for the CDR3: TGCAGCGTTGTTGAGGGGAACTCCTACGAGCAGTACTTC. Translating gives CSVVEGNSYEQYF.

The genes are TRBV11-2 and TRBJ2-1; 9 bases line up with TRBD2. V shed 1 base and J 3 bases; nucleotides not matched to a gene: 13. The CDR3 is 19 residues long. The V gene's germline CDR1 is SGHAT and CDR2 FQNNGV. The CDR3 loop reads CASSLGFTSGSKVYNEQFF. As DNA, the CDR3 is TGTGCCAGCAGCTTAGGGTTTACTAGCGGGTCGAAAGTCTACAATGAGCAGTTCTTC.

For this clonotype: The junction departs from the called germline gene at one end, perhaps through a read error. This chain links TRBV20-1 with TRBJ2-5; D is perhaps TRBD2 (7 bases). Per the germline V gene, CDR1 is DFQATT and CDR2 is SNEGSKA (reference sequence). The CDR3 extends over 14 amino acids. CDR3 protein: CGARHGGGQETRYF. The CDR3, as DNA: TGCGGTGCTAGGCACGGCGGGGGACAAGAGACCCGGTACTTC.

This clonotype was detected ten times or more. V usage is TRBV12-3 or TRBV12-4 and J usage is TRBJ2-1; TRBD2 matches at 16 bases. J was trimmed by 9 bases and V by 3 bases; bases with no gene match: 8. The length of the CDR3 is 17 residues. CDR3 sequence reads: CASSLGGLAGGRSEQFF. The CDR3 nucleotides read TGTGCCAGCAGTTTGGGGGGACTAGCGGGAGGGCGGAGTGAGCAGTTCTTC.

The chain recombines TRBV18 with TRBJ2-7; D unclear. This CDR3 contains 12 residues. Trimming shortened V by 3 bases and J by 7 bases, and 10 bases separated the two germline ends. Germline-derived CDR1 and CDR2 are KGHSH and LQKENI. The CDR3, as DNA: TGTGCCAGCTCACCGGACGATCGAGAGCAGTACTTC. Its protein is CASSPDDREQYF. Full variable domain (rest looked up from reference TRBV18 and TRBJ2-7): NAGVMQNPRHLVRRRGQEARLRCSPMKGHSHVYWYRQLPEEGLKFMVYLQKENIIDESGMPKERFSAEFPKEGPSILRIQQVVRGDSAAYFCASSPDDREQYFGPGTRLTVT.

This rearrangement joins TRBV7-3 to TRBJ2-5; 11 nucleotides align to TRBD2. With the DNA end fitting TRBJ2-1 better, the J assignment may be wrong. The CDR3 spans 16 residues. Germline CDR1 SGHTA, CDR2 FQGTGA. In nucleotides, the CDR3 is TGTGCCAGCAGCGGGGGACTAGCGGAGGCCCAAGAGACCCAGTTCTTC. Encoded protein: CASSGGLAEAQETQFF.

This clonotype has ten or more counts. The J gene is TRBJ2-3, the V gene TRBV13; D gene ambiguous. Trimming shortened V by 5 bases and J by 3 bases, and 6 bases separated the two germline ends. CDR1 is PRHDT and CDR2 is FYEKMQ in the germline V gene (reference sequence). The CDR3 runs to 12 residues. The CDR3 sequence is CASSQTTDTQYF. The CDR3 nucleotides read TGTGCCAGCAGCCAGACTACAGATACGCAGTATTTT.